These 32 T cell receptor beta chains share one sample of origin, sequenced in a study of shared clonotypes between healthy human individuals. The protocol was immunoSEQ multiplex PCR, while the TCRdb copy is restricted to in-frame clones and leaves out a portion. The data show over a million clones, 78% seen once. The sequencing sample was made of memory CD4+ T cells from PBMCs. Subset specified: CD45RA-negative fraction. The receptors shown here come from a man younger than 35 in good health. Some clones in this sample may be carry-over from other donors' samples.

The V and J genes are TRBV7-2 and TRBJ2-1, with D perhaps TRBD1 (6 bases). Trimming removed 0 bases from V and 6 bases from J, with 12 bases in between. CDR3 size: 15 residues. Germline CDR1 is SGHTA and CDR2 is FQGNSA. The CDR3 loop is CASSLAGTNVNEQFF. CDR3 DNA: TGTGCCAGCAGCTTAGCCGGGACAAACGTCAATGAGCAGTTCTTC.

The genes are TRBV7-2 and TRBJ2-3; weak D call: TRBD2 (6 bases). The V gene lost 5 bases and the J gene lost 2 bases, with 11 bases spanning the gap. Germline V gene sequence: CDR1 SGHTA, CDR2 FQGNSA. The CDR3 contains 14 residues. Here the CDR3 DNA reads TGTGCCAGCAGCCAGGGACTTTCCACAGATACGCAGTATTTT. Translating gives CASSQGLSTDTQYF.

V gene TRBV27 combines with J gene TRBJ1-2, with a weak D call TRBD1 (6 bases). The ends were cut back, 5 bases at V and 6 bases at J, with 16 bases in the middle. The CDR3 consists of 14 residues. Germline CDR1 is MNHEY and CDR2 is SMNVEV (reference sequence). The CDR3: CASSGNRVTHGYTF. In DNA, the CDR3 is TGTGCCAGCAGTGGAAACAGGGTCACGCATGGCTACACCTTC.

The chain recombines TRBV4-3 with TRBJ2-3; tentatively, D is TRBD1 or TRBD2 (5 bases each). V was trimmed by 1 base and J by 3 bases, leaving 14 bases between them. Germline CDR1 LGHNA, CDR2 YSLEER. CDR3 length equals 16 residues. The CDR3 sequence: CASSQGWDALTDTQYF. The CDR3 coding sequence is TGCGCCAGCAGCCAAGGTTGGGACGCCCTGACAGATACGCAGTATTTT.

The J gene is TRBJ2-2, the V gene TRBV14, with a weak D call TRBD1 (6 bases). V lost 4 bases, J lost 6 bases, and 18 bases lay in between. Germline V gene lookup returns CDR1 SGHDN and CDR2 FVKESK. This CDR3 region has 16 residues. This CDR3 is CASSPRGIRRSGELFF. CDR3 sequence (DNA): TGTGCCAGCAGCCCCAGGGGAATTCGTAGATCCGGGGAGCTGTTTTTT.

The chain carries TRBV29-1 and TRBJ2-4; 7 bases fit TRBD1. This CDR3 comprises 16 residues. Trimming removed 2 bases from V and 2 bases from J; junction bases left unmatched: 9. CDR1 is SQVTM and CDR2 is ANQGSEA in the germline V gene. Here the CDR3 reads CSVELARGITKNIQYF. The CDR3 DNA sequence: TGCAGCGTTGAACTGGCCAGGGGGATAACCAAAAACATTCAGTACTTC.

This clone was found many times. The rearrangement joins TRBV25-1 to TRBJ2-5; D is unresolved. V shed 0 bases and J shed 1 base, with 9 bases lying between them. The length of the CDR3 is 15 residues. CDR1 MGHDK and CDR2 SYGVNS come from the germline V gene. For the CDR3, the DNA is TGTGCCAGCAGTGAATATGCCCCTCCCCAAGAGACCCAGTACTTC. It translates to CASSEYAPPQETQYF. Full variable domain (outside the CDR3, taken from reference TRBV25-1 and TRBJ2-5): EADIYQTPRYLVIGTGKKITLECSQTMGHDKMYWYQQDPGMELHLIHYSYGVNSTEKGDLSSESTVSRIRTEHFPLTLESARPSHTSQYLCASSEYAPPQETQYFGPGTRLLVL.

The V gene is TRBV19, the J gene TRBJ2-7; the D gene could be TRBD1 or TRBD2 (6 bases each). Germline CDR1 is LNHDA and CDR2 is SQIVND (reference sequence). The CDR3 runs 14 residues. V lost 5 bases, J lost 5 bases, and 16 bases lay in between. CDR3 loop: CASSRSSRGDEQYF. The CDR3, as DNA: TGTGCCAGTAGTCGGTCCTCAAGGGGGGACGAGCAGTACTTC.

The J gene is TRBJ2-7, the V gene TRBV10-3; 8 positions agree with TRBD1. Germline V gene data show CDR1 as ENHRY and CDR2 as SYGVKD. The CDR3 has 14 residues. The trim removed 6 bases at V and 2 bases at J, leaving 6 bases unmatched. The CDR3 reads CAISQKDRAYEQYF. As DNA, the CDR3 is TGTGCCATCAGCCAGAAGGACAGGGCCTACGAGCAGTACTTC.

This clone has just one count. V and J are TRBV11-2 and TRBJ2-1; 10 bases align to TRBD2. The CDR3 is 15 residues long. Germline CDR1 reads SGHAT; CDR2 reads FQNNGV. With V trimmed by 4 bases and J by 7 bases, 7 bases remained unmatched. CDR3 coding DNA: TGTGCCAGCAGCTCGCTAGCGGGAGAGGTAAATGAGCAGTTCTTC. Translation gives CASSSLAGEVNEQFF.

The chain carries TRBV5-1 and TRBJ2-7; 7 nucleotides match TRBD1. V shed 0 bases, J shed 2 bases, and the junction held 2 bases outside the gene matches. This CDR3 spans 14 amino acids. Germline V CDR1 and CDR2: SGHRS, YFSETQ. CDR3 loop: CASSLGDSPYEQYF. Written as DNA, the CDR3 is TGCGCCAGCAGCTTGGGGGACAGTCCCTACGAGCAGTACTTC.

The chain joins TRBV4-2 to TRBJ2-3; no firm D call. V lost 0 bases to trimming and J lost 5 bases, with 18 bases between them. The CDR3 is made up of 17 amino acids. The germline gives CDR1 LGHNA, CDR2 YNFKEQ. This CDR3 reads CASSQDPYTPVLDTQYF. Written as DNA, the CDR3 is TGTGCCAGCAGCCAAGACCCCTACACTCCGGTTCTAGATACGCAGTATTTT.

This clone has a count of ten or more. The chain carries TRBV4-2 and TRBJ1-1; TRBD1 is a possible D gene (5 bases). The V gene's germline CDR1 is LGHNA and CDR2 YNFKEQ. V was clipped by 0 bases and J by 1 base, with 12 bases between them. CDR3 size: 16 residues. CDR3 residues: CASSQDSWGGNTEAFF. The DNA of the CDR3 is TGTGCCAGCAGCCAAGATAGCTGGGGGGGGAACACTGAAGCTTTCTTT.

About this clone itself: The same CDR3 is also encoded by other DNA sequences in this sample. The J gene is TRBJ2-7, the V gene TRBV29-1; tentatively, D is TRBD2 (5 bases). This CDR3 has 11 amino acids. The V gene's germline CDR1 is SQVTM and CDR2 ANQGSEA. V lost 6 bases to trimming and J lost 3 bases, with 9 bases between them. Here the CDR3 reads CSVGRDYEQYF. Written as DNA, the CDR3 is TGCAGCGTCGGACGGGACTACGAGCAGTACTTC.

V is TRBV7-9 and J is TRBJ1-5; tentatively, D is TRBD1 (5 bases). V was clipped by 5 bases and J by 8 bases, with 13 bases between them. This CDR3 spans 13 amino acids. Germline CDR1 SEHNR, CDR2 FQNEAQ (reference sequence). CDR3: CASSPAGDEPQHF. As DNA, the CDR3 is TGTGCCAGCAGCCCCGCGGGGGATGAGCCCCAGCATTTT.

The genes are TRBV7-9 and TRBJ2-7; D is uncertain. The V gene's germline CDR1 is SEHNR and CDR2 FQNEAQ (reference sequence). CDR3 length equals 15 residues. The V gene lost 0 bases and the J gene lost 3 bases, with 12 bases spanning the gap. In DNA, the CDR3 is TGTGCCAGCAGCTTAGCTCTCGGCAGCAACTACGAGCAGTACTTC. Translation gives CASSLALGSNYEQYF.

This chain links TRBV2 with TRBJ2-7, with 7 bases matching TRBD1. CDR3 length equals 14 residues. Germline CDR1 SNHLY, CDR2 FYNNEI. The V gene end was trimmed by 8 bases and the J gene end by 0 bases; junction bases not matched to a gene: 7. The CDR3 sequence: CASRRQGPSYEQYF. In nucleotides, the CDR3 is TGTGCCAGCCGAAGACAGGGCCCCTCCTACGAGCAGTACTTC.

This chain links TRBV2 with TRBJ2-7, with TRBD2 matching 14 bases. V was clipped by 6 bases and J by 6 bases; unmatched bases: 7. The germline V gene encodes CDR1 SNHLY and CDR2 FYNNEI. The CDR3 contains 15 residues. In DNA form, the CDR3 reads TGTGCCAGCAGAGAGGGACTAGCGGGAGCGGGCGAGCAGTACTTC. Amino acids: CASREGLAGAGEQYF. Full variable domain (outside the CDR3, taken from reference TRBV2 and TRBJ2-7): EPEVTQTPSHQVTQMGQEVILRCVPISNHLYFYWYRQILGQKVEFLVSFYNNEISEKSEIFDDQFSVERPDGSNFTLKIRSTKLEDSAMYFCASREGLAGAGEQYFGPGTRLTVT.

V is TRBV11-2 and J is TRBJ2-7; 7 positions agree with TRBD1. Germline trimming cut 5 bases from V and 2 bases from J; bases unmatched to any gene: 6. Germline-derived CDR1 and CDR2 are SGHAT and FQNNGV. The CDR3 extends over 14 amino acids. CDR3 nucleotide sequence: TGTGCCAGCAGCGTCCGGGACAGAGCCTACGAGCAGTACTTC. Encoded protein: CASSVRDRAYEQYF. Full variable domain (outside the CDR3, taken from reference TRBV11-2 and TRBJ2-7): EAGVAQSPRYKIIEKRQSVAFWCNPISGHATLYWYQQILGQGPKLLIQFQNNGVVDDSQLPKDRFSAERLKGVDSTLKIQPAKLEDSAVYLCASSVRDRAYEQYFGPGTRLTVT.

This chain connects TRBV7-2 to TRBJ2-5; either TRBD1 or TRBD2 may supply D (5 bases each). The germline V gene has CDR1 SGHTA and CDR2 FQGNSA. The CDR3 covers 15 residues. Trimming took off 2 bases at V and 1 base at J, with 11 bases between the two ends. In DNA form, the CDR3 reads TGTGCCAGCAGCTTAAGGTCTGGGGGCCAAGAGACCCAGTACTTC. Translation: CASSLRSGGQETQYF.

The rearrangement links TRBV5-4 to TRBJ2-3; 14 bases line up with TRBD2. V shed 4 bases, J shed 2 bases, and the junction held 6 bases outside the gene matches. This CDR3 is built from 17 residues. The germline V gene encodes CDR1 SGHNT and CDR2 YYREEE (reference sequence). CDR3 in DNA: TGTGCCAGCAGCACCCGGACTAGCGGGAGGCCCACAGATACGCAGTATTTT. As protein: CASSTRTSGRPTDTQYF. The variable domain in full, with the rest retrieved from reference TRBV5-4 and TRBJ2-3, is ETGVTQSPTHLIKTRGQQVTLRCSSQSGHNTVSWYQQALGQGPQFIFQYYREEENGRGNFPPRFSGLQFPNYSSELNVNALELDDSALYLCASSTRTSGRPTDTQYFGPGTRLTVL.

This clone has only a few counts. The V call is TRBV19, the J call TRBJ1-5, with 7 bases matching TRBD1. The V gene's germline CDR1 is LNHDA and CDR2 SQIVND (reference sequence). Trimming took 10 bases from V and 7 from J; bases not matched to a gene: 16. This CDR3 contains 15 residues. The CDR3 reads CATASSQGVYQPQHF. The DNA for the CDR3 is TGTGCCACTGCTTCCTCCCAGGGGGTATACCAGCCCCAGCATTTT.

Here the CDR3 DNA reads TGTGCCACCAGCAGAGAGAGGAGGGGGAAATCGAACACCGGGGAGCTGTTTTTT. Its protein is CATSRERRGKSNTGELFF. The chain couples TRBV15 to TRBJ2-2; D is possibly TRBD1 or TRBD2 (6 bases each). This CDR3 comprises 18 residues. With 0 bases removed from V and 0 bases from J, the gap between germline ends came to 14 bases. Per germline, CDR1 LNHNV and CDR2 YYDKDF (reference sequence).

This clone was seen more than once but under ten times. The genes are TRBV5-1 and TRBJ2-2, with D unresolved. CDR1 and CDR2 from the germline V gene are SGHRS and YFSETQ. This CDR3 spans 15 amino acids. Trimming removed 1 base at V and 2 bases at J, with 9 bases between. CDR3 DNA sequence: TGCGCCAGCAGCTTGACAGAAACTAACACCGGGGAGCTGTTTTTT. Amino acid sequence: CASSLTETNTGELFF. The full variable domain, its missing parts supplied by reference TRBV5-1 and TRBJ2-2, is KAGVTQTPRYLIKTRGQQVTLSCSPISGHRSVSWYQQTPGQGLQFLFEYFSETQRNKGNFPGRFSGRQFSNSRSEMNVSTLELGDSALYLCASSLTETNTGELFFGEGSRLTVL.

V and J are TRBV27 and TRBJ1-1, with 11 nucleotides matching TRBD1. Germline loops: CDR1 MNHEY, CDR2 SMNVEV (reference sequence). The V gene end was trimmed by 6 bases and the J gene end by 6 bases; junction bases not matched to a gene: 9. The CDR3 consists of 15 residues. The CDR3 region is CASRPRTGGSAEAFF. The DNA of the CDR3 is TGTGCCAGCAGGCCGAGGACAGGGGGCTCGGCTGAAGCTTTCTTT.

In its sample, this clone was seen once. The chain combines TRBV11-2 with TRBJ2-1, with 8 bases identical to TRBD1. The CDR3 is made up of 15 amino acids. Per the germline V gene, CDR1 is SGHAT and CDR2 is FQNNGV. The V gene end was trimmed by 1 base and the J gene end by 7 bases; junction bases not matched to a gene: 6. CDR3 region: CASSLGEWTGNEQFF. CDR3 sequence (DNA): TGTGCCAGCAGCTTAGGCGAATGGACAGGGAATGAGCAGTTCTTC.

The chain is built from TRBV5-4 and TRBJ2-5, with 7 bases fitting TRBD2. Germline CDR1 and CDR2: SGHNT and YYREEE (reference sequence). The J segment lost 10 bases and the V segment lost 0 bases, leaving 6 bases of the junction unmatched. The CDR3 length is 13 residues. DNA of the CDR3: TGTGCCAGCAGCTTGGCCGAGGGAGGGAACCAGTACTTC. Translated, it gives CASSLAEGGNQYF.

The gene calls are TRBV5-1 and TRBJ2-4; TRBD2 agrees at 13 bases. The germline V gene encodes CDR1 SGHRS and CDR2 YFSETQ. The CDR3 is 19 residues long. Losses at the gene ends were 4 bases for V and 1 base for J; bases not matched to a gene: 11. CDR3 sequence (DNA): TGCGCCAGCAGCGACCTACTAGCGGGAGGGTACGGGGCCAAAAACATTCAGTACTTC. Protein sequence: CASSDLLAGGYGAKNIQYF.

A few counts support this clone. The rearrangement uses TRBV5-1 and TRBJ2-1, with 7 bases fitting TRBD2. From germline, CDR1 is SGHRS and CDR2 YFSETQ. The V segment lost 4 bases and the J segment 4 bases; nucleotides outside the gene matches: 11. CDR3 length: 16 amino acids. The CDR3 loop is CASSPEGTTSYNEQFF. In nucleotides, the CDR3 is TGCGCCAGCAGCCCCGAGGGGACTACGAGTTACAATGAGCAGTTCTTC.

The V gene is TRBV18, the J gene TRBJ1-2; TRBD1 matches 9 bases. The CDR3 loop spans 16 amino acids. Germline lookup yields CDR1 KGHSH and CDR2 LQKENI. After removal of 6 bases from V and 4 bases from J, the junction contained 12 bases not matched to a gene. The CDR3 is CASSRDRGRFSYGYTF. CDR3 coding DNA: TGTGCCAGCTCCCGAGACAGGGGGAGGTTCAGCTATGGCTACACCTTC.

The chain joins TRBV6-5 to TRBJ1-6; D remains unclear. Germline CDR1 reads MNHEY; CDR2 reads SVGAGI. The CDR3 sequence is 13 residues long. The germline V and J ends were trimmed by 5 bases and 9 bases, with 11 bases remaining between them. The CDR3 spells CASSQGSRSPLHF. DNA of the CDR3: TGTGCCAGCAGTCAAGGGTCTCGTTCACCCCTCCACTTT.

This chain links TRBV7-2 with TRBJ1-1, with D possibly matching TRBD1 (5 bases). CDR3 length: 15 residues. CDR1 is SGHTA and CDR2 is FQGNSA in the germline V gene. Deletions cut 5 bases from V and 2 bases from J, with 15 bases between. The CDR3 spells CASSPTGHYNTEAFF. Here the CDR3 DNA reads TGTGCCAGCAGCCCAACAGGACACTATAACACTGAAGCTTTCTTT.